This paragraph reports one T cell receptor beta chain. Its specificity is unknown. Between the trimmed V and J ends, which lost 8 bases and 6 bases, there was a span of 23 bases. The CDR3 contains 15 residues. CDR1 SNHLY and CDR2 FYNNEI come from the germline V gene. This entry is derived from a study of shared clonotypes between healthy human individuals. Study-level findings and limits: Sampling included only blood; tissue repertoires likely differ.

The repertoire was sequenced with immunoSEQ multiplex PCR; TCRdb's copy has only in-frame clones and lacks some. The sample consists of 2 million to 2.5 million clones, roughly 93% of them appearing once. The chain recombines TRBV2 with TRBJ2-7; D is tentatively TRBD1 or TRBD2 (5 bases each). The clonotype comes from a man aged 18 to 29 in good health. Some clones in this sample may be carry-over from other donors' samples. Source material: naive CD4+ T cells from PBMCs. Subset indicated: CD45RA+ positively selected. Here the CDR3 reads CASQLSMGVIVEQYF. The CDR3 DNA follows: TGTGCCAGCCAACTCTCTATGGGGGTGATCGTCGAGCAGTACTTC.